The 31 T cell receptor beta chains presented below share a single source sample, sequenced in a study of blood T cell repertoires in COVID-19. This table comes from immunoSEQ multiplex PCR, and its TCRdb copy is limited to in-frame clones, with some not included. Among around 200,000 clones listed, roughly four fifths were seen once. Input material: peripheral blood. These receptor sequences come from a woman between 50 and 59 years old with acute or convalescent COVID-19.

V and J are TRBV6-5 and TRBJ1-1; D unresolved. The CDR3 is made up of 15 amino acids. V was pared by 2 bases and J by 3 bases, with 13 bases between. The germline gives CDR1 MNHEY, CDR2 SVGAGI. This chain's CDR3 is CASSYPPPRDTEAFF. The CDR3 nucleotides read TGTGCCAGCAGTTACCCACCTCCCCGGGACACTGAAGCTTTCTTT.

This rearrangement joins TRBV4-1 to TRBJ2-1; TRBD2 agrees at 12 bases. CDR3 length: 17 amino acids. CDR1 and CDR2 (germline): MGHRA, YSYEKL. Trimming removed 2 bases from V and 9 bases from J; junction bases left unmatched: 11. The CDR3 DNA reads TGCGCCAGCAGCCAAAAACCCCCTAGCGGGGGGGCCGGTGAGCAGTTCTTC. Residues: CASSQKPPSGGAGEQFF.

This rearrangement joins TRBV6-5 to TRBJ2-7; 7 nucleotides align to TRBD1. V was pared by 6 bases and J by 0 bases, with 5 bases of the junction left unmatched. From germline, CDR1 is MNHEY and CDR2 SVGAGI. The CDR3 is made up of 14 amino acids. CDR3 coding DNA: TGTGCCAGCAGCTCGCGACAGGGCTCCTACGAGCAGTACTTC. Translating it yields CASSSRQGSYEQYF.

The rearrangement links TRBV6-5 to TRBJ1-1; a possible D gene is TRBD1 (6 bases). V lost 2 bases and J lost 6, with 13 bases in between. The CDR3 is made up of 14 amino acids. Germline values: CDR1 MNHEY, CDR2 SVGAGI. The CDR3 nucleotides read TGTGCCAGCAGTTACACCTCAGGGACACCTGAAGCTTTCTTT. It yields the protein CASSYTSGTPEAFF.

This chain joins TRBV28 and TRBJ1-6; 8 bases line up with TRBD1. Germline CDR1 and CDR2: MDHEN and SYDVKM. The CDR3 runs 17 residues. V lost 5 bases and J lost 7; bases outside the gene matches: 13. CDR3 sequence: CASSPSGQGPLNSPLHF. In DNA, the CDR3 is TGTGCCAGCAGTCCCTCCGGACAGGGCCCATTAAATTCACCCCTCCACTTT.

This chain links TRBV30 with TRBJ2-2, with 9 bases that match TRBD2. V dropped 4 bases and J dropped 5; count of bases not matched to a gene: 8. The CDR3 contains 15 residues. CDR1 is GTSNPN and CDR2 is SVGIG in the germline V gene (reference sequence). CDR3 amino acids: CAWTGGGASTGELFF. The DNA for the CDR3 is TGTGCCTGGACTGGCGGGGGGGCCTCGACCGGGGAGCTGTTTTTT.

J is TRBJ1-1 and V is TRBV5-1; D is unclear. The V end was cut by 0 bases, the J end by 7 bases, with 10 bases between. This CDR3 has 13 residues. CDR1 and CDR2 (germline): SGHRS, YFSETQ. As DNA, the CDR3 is TGCGCCAGCAGCTTGGGTGGCCCGAATGAAGCTTTCTTT. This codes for CASSLGGPNEAFF. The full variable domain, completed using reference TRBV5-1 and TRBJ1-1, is KAGVTQTPRYLIKTRGQQVTLSCSPISGHRSVSWYQQTPGQGLQFLFEYFSETQRNKGNFPGRFSGRQFSNSRSEMNVSTLELGDSALYLCASSLGGPNEAFFGQGTRLTVV.

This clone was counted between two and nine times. CDR3: CSVEGTVNTIYF. CDR3 nucleotides: TGCAGCGTTGAAGGAACGGTTAACACCATATATTTT. This sequence joins TRBV29-1 and TRBJ1-3; D gene unclear. The CDR3 has 12 amino acids. The germline CDR1 and CDR2 sequences are SQVTM and ANQGSEA. Trimming shortened V by 1 base and J by 7 bases, and 8 bases separated the two germline ends.

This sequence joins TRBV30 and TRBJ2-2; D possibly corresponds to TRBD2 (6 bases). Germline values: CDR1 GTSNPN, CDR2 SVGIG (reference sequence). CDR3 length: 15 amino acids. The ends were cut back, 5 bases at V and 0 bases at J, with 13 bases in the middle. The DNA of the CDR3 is TGTGCCTGGTCCGCCGGGGGATCGAACACCGGGGAGCTGTTTTTT. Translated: CAWSAGGSNTGELFF.

Here the CDR3 DNA reads TGTGCCAGCAGTGGGTTCAGGGTCACTGAAGCTTTCTTT. Translating it yields CASSGFRVTEAFF. The chain links TRBV2 to TRBJ1-1, with D perhaps matching TRBD1 (5 bases). The CDR3 is 13 residues long. The V gene's germline CDR1 is SNHLY and CDR2 FYNNEI. V dropped 4 bases and J dropped 4 bases, with 10 bases sitting between them.

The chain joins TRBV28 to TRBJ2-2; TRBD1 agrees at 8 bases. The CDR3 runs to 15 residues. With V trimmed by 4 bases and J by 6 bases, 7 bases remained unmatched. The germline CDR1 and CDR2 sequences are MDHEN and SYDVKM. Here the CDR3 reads CASSSVDRAPGELFF. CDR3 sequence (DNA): TGTGCCAGCAGTTCGGTGGACAGGGCCCCCGGGGAGCTGTTTTTT.

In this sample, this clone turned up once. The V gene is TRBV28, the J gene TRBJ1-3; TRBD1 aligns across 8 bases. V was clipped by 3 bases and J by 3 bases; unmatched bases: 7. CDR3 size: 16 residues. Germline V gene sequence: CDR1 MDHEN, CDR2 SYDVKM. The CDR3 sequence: CASSLPGTGNGNTIYF. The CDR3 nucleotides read TGTGCCAGCAGTTTGCCCGGGACAGGCAATGGAAACACCATATATTTT.

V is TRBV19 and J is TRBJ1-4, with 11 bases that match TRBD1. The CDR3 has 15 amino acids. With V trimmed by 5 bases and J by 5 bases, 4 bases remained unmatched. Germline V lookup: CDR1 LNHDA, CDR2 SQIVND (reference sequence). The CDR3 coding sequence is TGTGCCAGTAGTTCCCGGGACAGGGGGAATGAAAAACTGTTTTTT. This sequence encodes CASSSRDRGNEKLFF. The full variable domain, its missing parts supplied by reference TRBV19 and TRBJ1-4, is DGGITQSPKYLFRKEGQNVTLSCEQNLNHDAMYWYRQDPGQGLRLIYYSQIVNDFQKGDIAEGYSVSREKKESFPLTVTSAQKNPTAFYLCASSSRDRGNEKLFFGSGTQLSVL.

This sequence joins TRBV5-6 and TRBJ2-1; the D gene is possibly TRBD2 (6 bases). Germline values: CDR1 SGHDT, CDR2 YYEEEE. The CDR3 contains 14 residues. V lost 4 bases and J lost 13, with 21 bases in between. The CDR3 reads CASSGLSWDSRQFF. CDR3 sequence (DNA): TGTGCCAGCAGCGGCCTTTCATGGGACTCCCGACAGTTCTTC.

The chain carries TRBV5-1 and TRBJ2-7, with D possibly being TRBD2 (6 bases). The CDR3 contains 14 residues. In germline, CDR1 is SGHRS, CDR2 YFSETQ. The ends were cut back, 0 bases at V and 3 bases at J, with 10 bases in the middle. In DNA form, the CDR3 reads TGCGCCAGCAGCTTGGGGTCTAGCGTCTACGAGCAGTACTTC. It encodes CASSLGSSVYEQYF. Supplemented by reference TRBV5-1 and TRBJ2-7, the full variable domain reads KAGVTQTPRYLIKTRGQQVTLSCSPISGHRSVSWYQQTPGQGLQFLFEYFSETQRNKGNFPGRFSGRQFSNSRSEMNVSTLELGDSALYLCASSLGSSVYEQYFGPGTRLTVT.

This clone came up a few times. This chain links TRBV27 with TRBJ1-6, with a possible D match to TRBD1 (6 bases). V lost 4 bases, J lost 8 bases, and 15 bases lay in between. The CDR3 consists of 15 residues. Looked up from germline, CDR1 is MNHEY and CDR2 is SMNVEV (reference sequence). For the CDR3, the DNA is TGTGCCAGCAGTTCGGCGGACAGTAGGGATTCACCCCTCCACTTT. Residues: CASSSADSRDSPLHF.

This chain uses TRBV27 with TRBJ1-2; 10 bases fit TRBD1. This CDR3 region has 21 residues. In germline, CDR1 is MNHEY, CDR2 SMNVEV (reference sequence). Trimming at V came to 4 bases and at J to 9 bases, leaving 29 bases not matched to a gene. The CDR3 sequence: CASSSSGGQGNKALFLWRYTF. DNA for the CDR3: TGTGCCAGCAGTTCGAGTGGGGGACAGGGGAATAAAGCCCTATTTCTATGGCGCTACACCTTC.

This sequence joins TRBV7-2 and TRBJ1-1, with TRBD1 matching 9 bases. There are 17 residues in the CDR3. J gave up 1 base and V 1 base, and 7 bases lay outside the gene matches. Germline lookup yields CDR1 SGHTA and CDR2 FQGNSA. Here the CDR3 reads CASSLERGTGKNTEAFF. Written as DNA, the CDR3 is TGTGCCAGCAGCTTAGAGAGGGGGACAGGGAAGAACACTGAAGCTTTCTTT.

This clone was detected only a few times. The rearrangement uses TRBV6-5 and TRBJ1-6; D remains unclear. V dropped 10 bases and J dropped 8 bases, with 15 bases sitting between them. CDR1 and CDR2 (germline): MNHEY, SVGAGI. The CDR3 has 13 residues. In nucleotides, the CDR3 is TGTGCCACAAAAAGGTCGGGTGATTCACCCCTCCACTTT. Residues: CATKRSGDSPLHF.

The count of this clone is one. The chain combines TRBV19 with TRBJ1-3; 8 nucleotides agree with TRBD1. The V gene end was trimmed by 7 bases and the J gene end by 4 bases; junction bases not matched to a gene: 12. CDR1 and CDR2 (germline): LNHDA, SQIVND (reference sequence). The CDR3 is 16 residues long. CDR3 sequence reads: CASTFVPGGPGNTIYF. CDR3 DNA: TGTGCCAGTACCTTCGTCCCAGGGGGCCCCGGAAACACCATATATTTT. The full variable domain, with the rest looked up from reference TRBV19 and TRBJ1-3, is DGGITQSPKYLFRKEGQNVTLSCEQNLNHDAMYWYRQDPGQGLRLIYYSQIVNDFQKGDIAEGYSVSREKKESFPLTVTSAQKNPTAFYLCASTFVPGGPGNTIYFGEGSWLTVV.

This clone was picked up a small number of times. CDR3 loop: CASSSNTEAFF. Written as DNA, the CDR3 is TGTGCCAGCAGCTCGAACACTGAAGCTTTCTTT. V gene TRBV12-3 or TRBV12-4 combines with J gene TRBJ1-1; D is unclear. Trimming stripped 6 bases from V and 1 base from J, with 3 bases between. The CDR3 consists of 11 residues.

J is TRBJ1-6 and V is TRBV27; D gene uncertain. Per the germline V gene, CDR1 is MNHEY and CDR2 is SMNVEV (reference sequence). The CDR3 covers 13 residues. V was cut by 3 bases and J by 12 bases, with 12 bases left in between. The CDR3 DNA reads TGTGCCAGCAGTTTCGCGGGGATTGAACCCCTCCACTTT. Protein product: CASSFAGIEPLHF.

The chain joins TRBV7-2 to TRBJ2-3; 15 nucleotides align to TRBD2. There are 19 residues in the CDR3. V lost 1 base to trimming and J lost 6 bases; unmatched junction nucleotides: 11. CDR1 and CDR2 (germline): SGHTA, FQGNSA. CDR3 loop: CASSLGRRTSGRGLDTQYF. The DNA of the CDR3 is TGTGCCAGCAGCTTAGGGAGAAGGACTAGCGGGAGGGGCCTGGATACGCAGTATTTT.

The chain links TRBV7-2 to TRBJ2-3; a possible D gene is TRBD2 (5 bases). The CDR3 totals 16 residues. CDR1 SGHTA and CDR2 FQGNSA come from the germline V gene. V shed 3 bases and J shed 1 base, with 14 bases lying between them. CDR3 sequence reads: CASSFDPAGGTDTQYF. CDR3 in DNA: TGTGCCAGCAGCTTTGACCCGGCGGGCGGCACAGATACGCAGTATTTT.

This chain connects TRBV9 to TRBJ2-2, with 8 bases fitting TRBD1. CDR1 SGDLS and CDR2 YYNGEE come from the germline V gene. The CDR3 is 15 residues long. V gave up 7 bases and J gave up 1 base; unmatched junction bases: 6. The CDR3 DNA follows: TGTGCCAGCGGACGGGGGACAGGGAACACCGGGGAGCTGTTTTTT. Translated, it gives CASGRGTGNTGELFF.

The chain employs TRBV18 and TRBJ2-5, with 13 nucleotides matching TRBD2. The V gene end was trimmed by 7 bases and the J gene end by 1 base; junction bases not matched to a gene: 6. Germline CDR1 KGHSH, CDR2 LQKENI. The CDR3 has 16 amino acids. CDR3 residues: CASLRLAGGPQETQYF. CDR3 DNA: TGTGCCAGCTTAAGACTAGCGGGAGGACCCCAAGAGACCCAGTACTTC.

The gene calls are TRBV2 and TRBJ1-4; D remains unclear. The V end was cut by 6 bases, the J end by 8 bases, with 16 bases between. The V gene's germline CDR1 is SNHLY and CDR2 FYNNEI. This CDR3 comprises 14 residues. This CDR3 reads CASSAGYSLEKLFF. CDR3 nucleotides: TGTGCCAGCAGCGCAGGATACAGCCTGGAAAAACTGTTTTTT.

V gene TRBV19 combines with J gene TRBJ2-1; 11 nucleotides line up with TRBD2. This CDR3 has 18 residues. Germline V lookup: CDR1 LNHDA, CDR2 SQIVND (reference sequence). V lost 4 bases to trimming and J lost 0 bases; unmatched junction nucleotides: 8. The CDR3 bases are TGTGCCAGTAGTAGAGTAGCGGGAGGGTTCAGCTCCTACAATGAGCAGTTCTTC. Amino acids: CASSRVAGGFSSYNEQFF.

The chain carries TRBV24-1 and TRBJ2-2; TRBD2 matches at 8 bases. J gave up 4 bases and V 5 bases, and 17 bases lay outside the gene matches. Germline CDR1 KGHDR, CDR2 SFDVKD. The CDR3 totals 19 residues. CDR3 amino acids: CATSGPAGDLRGVTGELFF. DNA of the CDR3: TGTGCCACCAGTGGGCCAGCGGGAGACCTCCGGGGAGTCACCGGGGAGCTGTTTTTT.

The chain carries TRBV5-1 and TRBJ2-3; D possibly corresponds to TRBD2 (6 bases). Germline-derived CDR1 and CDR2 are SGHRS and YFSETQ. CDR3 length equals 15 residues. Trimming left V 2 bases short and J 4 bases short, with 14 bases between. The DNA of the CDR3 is TGCGCCAGCAGCTTTTCGCCGGGAGATGCAGATACGCAGTATTTT. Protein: CASSFSPGDADTQYF.

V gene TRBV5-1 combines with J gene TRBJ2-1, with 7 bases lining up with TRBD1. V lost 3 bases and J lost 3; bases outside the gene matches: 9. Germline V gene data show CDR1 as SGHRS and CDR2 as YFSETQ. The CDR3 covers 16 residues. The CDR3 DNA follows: TGCGCCAGCAGCTCCGGTTCTACAGGGGTCTACAATGAGCAGTTCTTC. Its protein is CASSSGSTGVYNEQFF.